Described below is a single TCR beta chain sequence and its context. This sample is part of a study of blood T cell repertoires in COVID-19. The wider study: COVID-19 samples collected from the United States, Italy and Spain covered acute and convalescent phases.

As originally analysed: Estimated nucleated cell counts came from reference gene primer amplification. The table came from immunoSEQ multiplex PCR; TCRdb's copy has only in-frame clones and leaves some out. The V and J calls and clone size are taken from that table; D and trimming were inferred from the DNA. Among approximately 62,000 clones listed, 76% were seen once. Germline V gene data show CDR1 as LNHDA and CDR2 as SQIVND (reference sequence). The CDR3 runs 11 residues. Trimming shortened V by 8 bases and J by 3 bases, and 7 bases separated the two germline ends. The rearrangement links TRBV19 to TRBJ1-1; D is unresolved. The sequence came from a woman aged 50 to 60 with active or convalescent COVID-19. The sample was peripheral blood. This CDR3 is CASRADTEAFF. The CDR3 DNA reads as TGTGCCAGTCGAGCGGACACTGAAGCTTTCTTT. Based on the CDR3 plus reference TRBV19 and TRBJ1-1, the full variable domain is DGGITQSPKYLFRKEGQNVTLSCEQNLNHDAMYWYRQDPGQGLRLIYYSQIVNDFQKGDIAEGYSVSREKKESFPLTVTSAQKNPTAFYLCASRADTEAFFGQGTRLTVV.